This TCR beta chain was sequenced during a study of shared clonotypes between healthy human individuals. Assay: immunoSEQ multiplex PCR; the TCRdb copy retains only in-frame clones and omits some. Of 1,500,000 or so clones detected, 95% to 97% appear once; the ten largest clones hold approximately 1.1%. In germline, CDR1 is SGHRS, CDR2 YFSETQ. This CDR3 is 18 amino acids long. V lost 0 bases to trimming and J lost 1 base; unmatched junction nucleotides: 9. All donors were healthy HIV-negative adults lacking recent acute infections or vaccinations. V gene TRBV5-1 combines with J gene TRBJ2-2; 7 bases agree with TRBD2. This receptor was obtained from a man under 40 in good health. Specimen: naive CD4+ T cells sorted from blood. The sample's subset: CD45RA+ positively selected. The CDR3 spells CASSLAVGGIMNTGELFF. As DNA, the CDR3 is TGCGCCAGCAGCTTGGCTGTGGGGGGGATTATGAACACCGGGGAGCTGTTTTTT.